These 8 T cell receptor beta chains originate from one sample sequenced in a study of T cell responses to AZD1222 COVID-19 vaccine. Only in-frame clones appear in the TCRdb table, and some are missing; sequencing was by immunoSEQ multiplex PCR. The sample includes about 150,000 clones, around 90% seen only once; the top ten take around 3.6%. The sequencing here drew on peripheral blood, taken on day 0 of AZD1222 vaccination. The receptors were gathered from an adult in good health.

The genes are TRBV27 and TRBJ1-1, with D perhaps matching TRBD1 (6 bases). Germline lookup yields CDR1 MNHEY and CDR2 SMNVEV (reference sequence). Trimming removed 9 bases at V and 5 bases at J, with 16 bases between. The CDR3 spans 13 residues. The CDR3 sequence is CASSTGLNTEAFF. CDR3 sequence (DNA): TGTGCCAGTTCCACAGGGCTTAATACTGAAGCTTTCTTT.

This sequence joins TRBV9 and TRBJ1-2, with 7 bases aligning to TRBD1. CDR1 is SGDLS, CDR2 YYNGEE, per germline. The CDR3 covers 15 residues. V gave up 0 bases and J gave up 8 bases; unmatched junction bases: 10. CDR3 residues: CASSVVTGVGGGYTF. CDR3 DNA: TGTGCCAGCAGCGTAGTAACAGGGGTCGGGGGAGGCTACACCTTC. The entire variable domain, with the rest obtained from reference TRBV9 and TRBJ1-2, is as follows: DSGVTQTPKHLITATGQRVTLRCSPRSGDLSVYWYQQSLDQGLQFLIQYYNGEERAKGNILERFSAQQFPDLHSELNLSSLELGDSALYFCASSVVTGVGGGYTFGSGTRLTVV.

The CDR3 sequence: CASSATSGTGNLEAFF. The CDR3 bases are TGTGCCAGCAGCGCGACCTCCGGGACAGGAAATCTTGAAGCTTTCTTT. This chain joins TRBV7-9 and TRBJ1-1; 8 nucleotides line up with TRBD1. The CDR3 sequence is 16 residues long. Germline values: CDR1 SEHNR, CDR2 FQNEAQ (reference sequence). Germline trimming cut 5 bases from V and 7 bases from J; bases unmatched to any gene: 15.

This clone has more than one count but fewer than ten. The chain has TRBV5-1 and TRBJ2-3, with TRBD2 matching 8 bases. The CDR3 totals 15 residues. With V trimmed by 4 bases and J by 2 bases, 6 bases remained unmatched. CDR1 SGHRS and CDR2 YFSETQ come from the germline V gene. Written as DNA, the CDR3 is TGCGCCAGCAGCCCCTTAGCGGGGCCCACAGATACGCAGTATTTT. The encoded protein is CASSPLAGPTDTQYF.

The CDR3: CSAGGRGWYEQYF. The CDR3 DNA reads as TGCAGCGCTGGGGGGAGGGGCTGGTACGAGCAGTACTTC. V usage is TRBV29-1 and J usage is TRBJ2-7, with 7 bases identical to TRBD2. This CDR3 has 13 amino acids. The J segment lost 4 bases and the V segment lost 7 bases, leaving 10 bases of the junction unmatched. The germline V gene encodes CDR1 SQVTM and CDR2 ANQGSEA.

This chain connects TRBV7-3 to TRBJ2-6; the match to TRBD1 covers 10 bases. The CDR3 covers 18 residues. From germline, CDR1 is SGHTA and CDR2 FQGTGA. V was pared by 0 bases and J by 2 bases, with 4 bases of the junction left unmatched. The CDR3 DNA is TGTGCCAGCAGCTTAACGACAGGGGGCTCTCCTGGGGCCAACGTCCTGACTTTC. Its translation is CASSLTTGGSPGANVLTF. The full variable domain, its missing parts supplied by reference TRBV7-3 and TRBJ2-6, is GAGVSQTPSNKVTEKGKYVELRCDPISGHTALYWYRQSLGQGPEFLIYFQGTGAADDSGLPNDRFFAVRPEGSVSTLKIQRTERGDSAVYLCASSLTTGGSPGANVLTFGAGSRLTVL.

The rearrangement links TRBV7-2 to TRBJ1-4, with 9 nucleotides matching TRBD1. CDR3 length: 15 amino acids. Germline V gene lookup returns CDR1 SGHTA and CDR2 FQGNSA. Trimming cost V 4 bases and J 5 bases; bases outside gene matches: 5. CDR3 loop: CASSSVDRGNEKLFF. The CDR3 DNA follows: TGTGCCAGCAGCTCGGTGGACAGGGGAAATGAAAAACTGTTTTTT.

J is TRBJ2-5 and V is TRBV24-1, with D perhaps matching TRBD1 (6 bases). V gave up 3 bases and J gave up 2 bases, with 15 bases separating them. CDR3 length equals 16 residues. In germline, CDR1 is KGHDR, CDR2 SFDVKD. The CDR3 DNA follows: TGTGCCACCAGTGATCCTACTCCGGGACAACAAGAGACCCAGTACTTC. Amino acids: CATSDPTPGQQETQYF.